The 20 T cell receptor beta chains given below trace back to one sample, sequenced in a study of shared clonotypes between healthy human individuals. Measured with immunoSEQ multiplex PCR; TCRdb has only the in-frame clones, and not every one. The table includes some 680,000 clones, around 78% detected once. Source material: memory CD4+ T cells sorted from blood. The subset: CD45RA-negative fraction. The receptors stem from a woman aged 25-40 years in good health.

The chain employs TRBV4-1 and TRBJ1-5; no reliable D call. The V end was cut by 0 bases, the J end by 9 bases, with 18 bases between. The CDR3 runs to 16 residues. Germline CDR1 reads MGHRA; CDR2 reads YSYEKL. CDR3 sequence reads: CASSQDQRSDDRPQHF. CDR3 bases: TGCGCCAGCAGCCAAGATCAGAGGTCCGACGATCGGCCCCAGCATTTT.

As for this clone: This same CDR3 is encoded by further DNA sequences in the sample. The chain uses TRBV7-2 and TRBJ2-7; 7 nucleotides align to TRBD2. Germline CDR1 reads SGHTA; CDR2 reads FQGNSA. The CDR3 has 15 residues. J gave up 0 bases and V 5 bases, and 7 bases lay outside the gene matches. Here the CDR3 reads CASSPLALLSYEQYF. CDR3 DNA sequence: TGTGCCAGCAGCCCACTAGCGCTACTCTCCTACGAGCAGTACTTC.

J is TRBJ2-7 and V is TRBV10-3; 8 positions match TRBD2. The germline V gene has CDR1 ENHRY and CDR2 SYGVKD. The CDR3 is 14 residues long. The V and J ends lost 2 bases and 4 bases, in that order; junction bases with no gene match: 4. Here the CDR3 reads CAISETSGPYEQYF. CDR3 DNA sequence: TGTGCCATCAGTGAGACTAGCGGACCGTACGAGCAGTACTTC.

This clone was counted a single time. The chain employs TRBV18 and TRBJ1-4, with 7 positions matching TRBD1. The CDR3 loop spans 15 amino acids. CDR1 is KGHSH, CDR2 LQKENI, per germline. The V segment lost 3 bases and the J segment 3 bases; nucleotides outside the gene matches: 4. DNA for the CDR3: TGTGCCAGCTCACCGACAGGGCCATCTAATGAAAAACTGTTTTTT. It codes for CASSPTGPSNEKLFF. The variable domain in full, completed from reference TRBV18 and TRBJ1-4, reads NAGVMQNPRHLVRRRGQEARLRCSPMKGHSHVYWYRQLPEEGLKFMVYLQKENIIDESGMPKERFSAEFPKEGPSILRIQQVVRGDSAAYFCASSPTGPSNEKLFFGSGTQLSVL.

CDR3 region: CASSDGGVKTEAFF. In DNA form, the CDR3 reads TGTGCCAGCAGCGACGGGGGGGTAAAGACTGAAGCTTTCTTT. J is TRBJ1-1 and V is TRBV27; D perhaps matches TRBD1 (5 bases). Germline CDR1 reads MNHEY; CDR2 reads SMNVEV (reference sequence). Trimming left V 6 bases short and J 5 bases short, with 16 bases between. This CDR3 spans 14 amino acids.

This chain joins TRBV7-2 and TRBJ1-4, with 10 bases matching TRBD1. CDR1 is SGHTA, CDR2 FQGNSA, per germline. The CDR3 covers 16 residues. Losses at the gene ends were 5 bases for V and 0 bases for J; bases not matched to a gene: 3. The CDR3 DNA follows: TGTGCCAGCAGCCCAGGACAGGGGGCAACTAATGAAAAACTGTTTTTT. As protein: CASSPGQGATNEKLFF.

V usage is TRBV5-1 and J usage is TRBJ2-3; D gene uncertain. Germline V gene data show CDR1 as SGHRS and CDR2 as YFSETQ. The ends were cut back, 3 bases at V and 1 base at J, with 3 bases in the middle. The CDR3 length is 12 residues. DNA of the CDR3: TGCGCCAGCAGCTGGGGCACAGATACGCAGTATTTT. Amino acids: CASSWGTDTQYF.

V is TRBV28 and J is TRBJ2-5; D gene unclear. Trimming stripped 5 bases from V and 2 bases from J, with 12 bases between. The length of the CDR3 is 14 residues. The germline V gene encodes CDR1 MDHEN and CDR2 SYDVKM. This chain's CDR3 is CASSTPPVQETQYF. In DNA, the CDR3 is TGTGCCAGCAGTACCCCCCCCGTACAAGAGACCCAGTACTTC.

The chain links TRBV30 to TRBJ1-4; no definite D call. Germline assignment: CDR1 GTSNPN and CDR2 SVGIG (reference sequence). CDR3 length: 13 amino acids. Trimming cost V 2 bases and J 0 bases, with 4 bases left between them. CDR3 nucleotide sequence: TGTGCCTGGAGTTGGTCAACTAATGAAAAACTGTTTTTT. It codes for CAWSWSTNEKLFF.

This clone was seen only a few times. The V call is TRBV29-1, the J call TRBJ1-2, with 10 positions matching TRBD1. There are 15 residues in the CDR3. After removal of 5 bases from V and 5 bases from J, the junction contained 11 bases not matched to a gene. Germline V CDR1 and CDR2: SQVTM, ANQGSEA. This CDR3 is CSVSTGGADRYGYTF. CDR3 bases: TGCAGCGTTTCGACAGGGGGCGCGGATCGGTATGGCTACACCTTC.

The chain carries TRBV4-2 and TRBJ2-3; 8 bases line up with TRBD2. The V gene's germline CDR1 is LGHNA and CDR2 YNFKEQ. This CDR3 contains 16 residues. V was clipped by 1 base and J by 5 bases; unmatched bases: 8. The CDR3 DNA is TGTGCCAGCAGCCAAGCGACTAGCGCTATGGGAGATACGCAGTATTTT. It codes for CASSQATSAMGDTQYF.

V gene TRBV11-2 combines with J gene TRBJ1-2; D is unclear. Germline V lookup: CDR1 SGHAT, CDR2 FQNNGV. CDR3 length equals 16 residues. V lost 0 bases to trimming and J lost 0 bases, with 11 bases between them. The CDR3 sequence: CASSLDHARANYGYTF. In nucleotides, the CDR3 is TGTGCCAGCAGCTTAGATCATGCCCGAGCTAACTATGGCTACACCTTC.

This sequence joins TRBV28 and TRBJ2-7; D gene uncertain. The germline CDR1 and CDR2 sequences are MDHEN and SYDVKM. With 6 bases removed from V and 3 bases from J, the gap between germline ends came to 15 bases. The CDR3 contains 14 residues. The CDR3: CASSPRWSVYEQYF. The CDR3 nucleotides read TGTGCCAGCAGCCCACGGTGGAGCGTCTACGAGCAGTACTTC.

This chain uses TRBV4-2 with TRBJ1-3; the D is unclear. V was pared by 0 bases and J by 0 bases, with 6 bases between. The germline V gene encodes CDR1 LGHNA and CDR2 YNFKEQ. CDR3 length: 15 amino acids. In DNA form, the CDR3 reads TGTGCCAGCAGCCAAGATCGAAACTCTGGAAACACCATATATTTT. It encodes CASSQDRNSGNTIYF.

CDR3: CASSFPGLYEQYF. The CDR3 nucleotides are TGTGCCAGCAGTTTTCCAGGGTTGTACGAGCAGTACTTC. This chain connects TRBV28 to TRBJ2-5; D may be TRBD1 (5 bases). The J call may be mistaken, given a closer DNA end match to TRBJ2-7. Per germline, CDR1 MDHEN and CDR2 SYDVKM. This CDR3 spans 13 amino acids.

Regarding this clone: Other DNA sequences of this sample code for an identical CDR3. DNA of the CDR3: TGTGCCAGCAGCTTGGGGACAGGGGGCAGCACTGAAGCTTTCTTT. It is translated as CASSLGTGGSTEAFF. The rearrangement uses TRBV11-2 and TRBJ1-1; TRBD1 matches 12 bases. This CDR3 contains 15 residues. The germline V gene encodes CDR1 SGHAT and CDR2 FQNNGV. V was pared by 3 bases and J by 4 bases, with 3 bases of the junction left unmatched.

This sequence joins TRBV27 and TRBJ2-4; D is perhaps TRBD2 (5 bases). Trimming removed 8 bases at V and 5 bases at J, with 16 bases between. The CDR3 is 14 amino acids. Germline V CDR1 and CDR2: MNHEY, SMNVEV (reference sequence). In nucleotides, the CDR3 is TGTGCCAGCCGACTAAGTTCCCCAGAAAACATTCAGTACTTC. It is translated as CASRLSSPENIQYF.

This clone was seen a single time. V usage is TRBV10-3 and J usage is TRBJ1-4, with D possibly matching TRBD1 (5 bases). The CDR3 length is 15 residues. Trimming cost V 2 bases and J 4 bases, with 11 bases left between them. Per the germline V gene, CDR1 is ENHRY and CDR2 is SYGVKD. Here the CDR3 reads CAISEEGLGNEKLFF. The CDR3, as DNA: TGTGCCATCAGTGAGGAGGGGCTCGGTAATGAAAAACTGTTTTTT.

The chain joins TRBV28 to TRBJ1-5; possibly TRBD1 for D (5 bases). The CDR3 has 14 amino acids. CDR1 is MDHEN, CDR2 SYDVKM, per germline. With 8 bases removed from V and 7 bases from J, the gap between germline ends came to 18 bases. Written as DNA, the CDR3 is TGTGCCAGCGCGAACCCCGGGGGAGGGCAGCCCCAGCATTTT. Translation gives CASANPGGGQPQHF.

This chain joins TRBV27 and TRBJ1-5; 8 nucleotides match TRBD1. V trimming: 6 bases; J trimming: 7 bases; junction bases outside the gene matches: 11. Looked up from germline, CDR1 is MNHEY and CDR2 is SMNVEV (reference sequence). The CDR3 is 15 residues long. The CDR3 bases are TGTGCCAGCAGCCGTACAACAGGGGGAAGACAGCCCCAGCATTTT. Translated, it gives CASSRTTGGRQPQHF.